The 19 T cell receptor beta chains below were found in one sample sequenced in a study of blood T cells in healthy people across ages. A J-beta primer mix and a sample-barcoded 5' primer were used in a second PCR of roughly 6 to 12 cycles. One entry per CDR3 protein results from TCRdb running MiXCR on the 5' RACE reads. Among some 710,000 distinct CDR3 sequences listed, about 46% were seen once. What was sequenced was blood. These receptors all stem from a man older than 75 in good health.

The table lists this clonotype with a few counts. V and J are TRBV20-1 and TRBJ2-4, with TRBD1 identical over 7 bases. TRBJ2-7 explains the end of the DNA better; the J call may be wrong. The CDR3 totals 14 residues. Germline V gives CDR1 DFQATT, CDR2 SNEGSKA (reference sequence). CDR3 protein: CSARDRGGVGEQYF. The CDR3 nucleotides are TGCAGTGCTAGAGATCGAGGGGGCGTGGGCGAGCAGTACTTC.

CDR3 coding DNA: TGTGCCAGCAGTCTGGGGGGGGGAAACACGTACAATGAGCAGTTCTTC. Its translation: CASSLGGGNTYNEQFF. The chain joins TRBV28 to TRBJ2-1; 7 positions agree with TRBD2. This CDR3 is 16 amino acids long. V was clipped by 5 bases and J by 4 bases; unmatched bases: 11. Germline V gives CDR1 MDHEN, CDR2 SYDVKM.

Only a few counts were recorded for this clonotype. In DNA, the CDR3 is TGTGCCAGCAGCCAGCCAGGGTACTCACCCCTCCACTTT. Its protein product is CASSQPGYSPLHF. The rearrangement uses TRBV3-1 and TRBJ1-6; possibly TRBD1 for D (5 bases). The germline V gene encodes CDR1 LGHDT and CDR2 YNNKEL (reference sequence). Trimming removed 3 bases from V and 10 bases from J, with 10 bases in between. CDR3 size: 13 residues.

On this clonotype: This sequence may be a read error, since a much larger clone differs from it by one base. The chain recombines TRBV7-2 with TRBJ2-1; TRBD1 agrees at 12 bases. Trimming at V came to 5 bases and at J to 10 bases, leaving 9 bases not matched to a gene. This CDR3 comprises 15 residues. Germline V CDR1 and CDR2: SGHTA, FQGNSA. This CDR3 is CASSARAGTGGEQFF. In DNA, the CDR3 is TGTGCCAGCAGCGCAAGAGCCGGGACAGGGGGCGAGCAGTTCTTC.

This chain uses TRBV20-1 with TRBJ2-1, with D possibly matching TRBD2 (6 bases). There are 17 residues in the CDR3. The V and J ends lost 0 bases and 0 bases respectively, with 15 bases between them. The V gene's germline CDR1 is DFQATT and CDR2 SNEGSKA (reference sequence). For the CDR3, the DNA is TGCAGTGCTAGAGATATTTTAGCGGAATACTCCTACAATGAGCAGTTCTTC. Encoded protein: CSARDILAEYSYNEQFF.

A few counts support this clonotype. V usage is TRBV5-1 and J usage is TRBJ1-1, with D hard to call. The CDR3 is 13 residues long. Germline assignment: CDR1 SGHRS and CDR2 YFSETQ. Trimming stripped 4 bases from V and 0 bases from J, with 7 bases between. This CDR3 is CASSENMNTEAFF. DNA for the CDR3: TGCGCCAGCAGCGAGAATATGAACACTGAAGCTTTCTTT.

The chain links TRBV5-6 to TRBJ1-2; the match to TRBD1 covers 7 bases. The J segment lost 2 bases and the V segment lost 5 bases, leaving 6 bases of the junction unmatched. Germline lookup yields CDR1 SGHDT and CDR2 YYEEEE. The CDR3 contains 14 residues. The CDR3 DNA reads as TGTGCCAGCAGACGGACAGGTCGCAACTATGGCTACACCTTC. Translated, it gives CASRRTGRNYGYTF.

The rearrangement uses TRBV29-1 and TRBJ2-3, with unresolved D. Per germline, CDR1 SQVTM and CDR2 ANQGSEA. Trimming left V 7 bases short and J 2 bases short, with 10 bases between. The CDR3 extends over 12 amino acids. Here the CDR3 reads CSDRSPTDTQYF. DNA of the CDR3: TGCAGCGACCGGAGTCCCACAGATACGCAGTATTTT.

The chain recombines TRBV21-1 with TRBJ2-3; the table's D call, TRBD2, has no DNA check behind it. TRBV21-1 constitutes a pseudogene. This CDR3 contains 20 residues. CDR3 loop: CASSKAFRASGRALTDTQYF. CDR3 bases: TGTGCCAGCAGCAAAGCTTTTCGGGCTAGCGGGAGGGCCTTGACAGATACGCAGTATTTT.

The chain combines TRBV27 with TRBJ2-3; D is uncertain. The CDR3 consists of 14 residues. The germline V gene has CDR1 MNHEY and CDR2 SMNVEV (reference sequence). V was trimmed by 3 bases and J by 5 bases, leaving 12 bases between them. This CDR3 is CASSFQTLEDTQYF. The DNA for the CDR3 is TGTGCCAGCAGTTTCCAGACCCTAGAAGATACGCAGTATTTT.

This clonotype occurred a few times. This sequence joins TRBV12-3 or TRBV12-4 and TRBJ2-1; D gene uncertain. Between the trimmed V and J ends, which lost 5 bases and 7 bases, there was a span of 12 bases. The CDR3 sequence is 13 residues long. The CDR3 loop is CASSLEVLNEQFF. CDR3 nucleotide sequence: TGTGCCAGCAGTCTGGAAGTGTTAAATGAGCAGTTCTTC.

This clonotype was detected once. The chain carries TRBV20-1 and TRBJ2-5; 10 positions agree with TRBD2. The CDR3 has 16 amino acids. The germline V gene has CDR1 DFQATT and CDR2 SNEGSKA (reference sequence). The V gene end was trimmed by 2 bases and the J gene end by 11 bases; junction bases not matched to a gene: 17. DNA for the CDR3: TGCAGTGCTAGAAAGGAACTAGCGGGACAGAAGAGGGAGCAGTACTTC. It specifies CSARKELAGQKREQYF.

Note on this clonotype: Given a much more abundant clone one base away, this may be a read error. J is TRBJ2-1 and V is TRBV4-1; a possible D gene is TRBD1 (5 bases). The CDR3 covers 11 residues. CDR1 and CDR2 (germline): MGHRA, YSYEKL. The V end was cut by 7 bases, the J end by 8 bases, with 9 bases between. CDR3 nucleotides: TGCGCCAGCAAGGGGTATGATGAGCAGTTCTTC. Protein sequence: CASKGYDEQFF.

The rearrangement links TRBV7-2 to TRBJ2-1, with a weak D call TRBD1 (5 bases). CDR1 SGHTA and CDR2 FQGNSA come from the germline V gene. V was pared by 11 bases and J by 5 bases, with 10 bases between. The CDR3 is made up of 11 amino acids. For the CDR3, the DNA is TGTGCCTCCGGACAACACAATGAGCAGTTCTTC. Translation gives CASGQHNEQFF.

V usage is TRBV7-9 and J usage is TRBJ2-6, with D perhaps TRBD2 (6 bases). Germline CDR1 is SEHNR and CDR2 is FQNEAQ (reference sequence). The CDR3 extends over 15 amino acids. V lost 5 bases to trimming and J lost 3 bases, with 11 bases between them. CDR3 region: CASSQGGGGANVLTF. CDR3 nucleotide sequence: TGTGCCAGCAGCCAGGGAGGAGGTGGGGCCAACGTCCTGACTTTC.

The V call is TRBV20-1, the J call TRBJ2-1; the D gene could be TRBD1 or TRBD2 (5 bases each). Germline values: CDR1 DFQATT, CDR2 SNEGSKA (reference sequence). CDR3 length equals 15 residues. The germline V and J ends were trimmed by 1 base and 4 bases, with 14 bases remaining between them. The CDR3 region has the DNA TGCAGTGCTAGAGGGGAGATTGGGGGTTACAATGAGCAGTTCTTC. Amino acid sequence: CSARGEIGGYNEQFF.

This chain uses TRBV9 with TRBJ2-5; D unresolved. Trimming shortened V by 4 bases and J by 1 base, and 11 bases separated the two germline ends. Per germline, CDR1 SGDLS and CDR2 YYNGEE. The CDR3 contains 14 residues. The CDR3 sequence is CASSPSWSQETQYF. The CDR3 region has the DNA TGTGCCAGCAGCCCCTCGTGGAGCCAAGAGACCCAGTACTTC.

The sample holds many counts of this clonotype. This sequence joins TRBV7-2 and TRBJ2-5, with D maybe TRBD2 (5 bases). Trimming removed 1 base from V and 11 bases from J, with 17 bases in between. The CDR3 covers 14 residues. Germline values: CDR1 SGHTA, CDR2 FQGNSA. This CDR3 is CASSLGGELREQYF. The CDR3 DNA follows: TGTGCCAGCAGCTTAGGTGGGGAGCTGAGGGAGCAGTACTTC.

This clonotype was picked up a small number of times. The chain links TRBV14 to TRBJ2-3; 7 bases map to TRBD1. The CDR3 covers 13 residues. V lost 3 bases, J lost 7 bases, and 4 bases stayed unmatched. Germline V gene data show CDR1 as SGHDN and CDR2 as FVKESK. Here the CDR3 DNA reads TGTGCCAGCAGCCAGTCAGGGGGAAATACGCAGTATTTT. As protein: CASSQSGGNTQYF.